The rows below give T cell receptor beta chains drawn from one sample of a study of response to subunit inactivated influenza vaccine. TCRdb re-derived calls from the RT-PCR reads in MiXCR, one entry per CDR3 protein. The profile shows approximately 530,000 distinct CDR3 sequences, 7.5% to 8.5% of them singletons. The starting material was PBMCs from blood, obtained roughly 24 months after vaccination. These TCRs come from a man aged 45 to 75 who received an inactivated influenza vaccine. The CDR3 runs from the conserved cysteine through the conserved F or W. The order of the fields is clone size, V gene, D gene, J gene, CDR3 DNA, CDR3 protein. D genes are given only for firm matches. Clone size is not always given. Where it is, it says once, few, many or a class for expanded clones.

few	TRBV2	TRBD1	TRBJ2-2	TGTGCCAGCAGCGCCCAAGGGACAGGGGGATACACCGGGGAGCTGTTTTTT	CASSAQGTGGYTGELFF
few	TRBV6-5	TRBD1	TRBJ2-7	TGTGCCAGCAGTTACCCCAGGGACAGGGGGGAATGCTACGAGCAGTACTTC	CASSYPRDRGECYEQYF
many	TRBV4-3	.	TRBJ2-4	TGCGCCAGCAGCCAAGAAACCCCCAAACGTGCGTTGGCCAAAAACATTCAGTACTTC	CASSQETPKRALAKNIQYF
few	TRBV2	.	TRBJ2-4	TGTGCCAGCAGTGAACGTACATTAGCCAAAAACATTCAGTACTTC	CASSERTLAKNIQYF
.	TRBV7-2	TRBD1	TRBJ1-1	TGTGCCAGCAGCCTGAGCGGGACAGGGATCACTGAAGCTTTCTTT	CASSLSGTGITEAFF
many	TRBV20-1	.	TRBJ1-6	TGCAGTGCTAGTGACAGCATTAATTCACCCCTCCACTTT	CSASDSINSPLHF
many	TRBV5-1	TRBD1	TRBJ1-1	TGCGCCAGCAGCTTGGACCTTGGGACAGGGTACAACACTGAAGCTTTCTTT	CASSLDLGTGYNTEAFF
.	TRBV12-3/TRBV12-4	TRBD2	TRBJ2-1	TGTGCCAGCAGTCTAGCGGGATACTACAATGAGCAGTTCTTC	CASSLAGYYNEQFF
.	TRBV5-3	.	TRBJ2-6	TGTGCCAGGGGCCAAGGGACAACCTCCGTCCTGACTTTC	CARGQGTTSVLTF
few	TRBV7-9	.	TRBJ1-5	TGTGCCAGCAGCTTAGGTTCAATGGGCAATCAGCCCCAGCATTTT	CASSLGSMGNQPQHF
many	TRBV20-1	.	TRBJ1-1	TGCAGTGTAACAGAAACTAGGAACACTGAAGCTTTCTTT	CSVTETRNTEAFF
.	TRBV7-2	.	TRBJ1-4	TGTGCCAGCAGCACCCTTGGGCGTGGCAAGGGTGAAAAACTGTTTTTT	CASSTLGRGKGEKLFF
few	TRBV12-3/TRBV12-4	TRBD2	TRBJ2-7	TGTGCCAGCAGTCGGGGGGTCGGGCTGCCATCCTACGAGCAGTACTTC	CASSRGVGLPSYEQYF
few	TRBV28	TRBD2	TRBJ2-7	TGTGCCAGCAGGGGACAGACTAGCGGGAGTTACGAGCAGTACTTC	CASRGQTSGSYEQYF
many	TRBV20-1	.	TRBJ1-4	TGCAGTGCTAGAGCCCCCGGGGGGAAACTGTTTTTT	CSARAPGGKLFF
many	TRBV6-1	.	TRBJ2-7	TGTGCCAGCAGTGAAGGCATAGCCTCCTACGAGCAGTACTTC	CASSEGIASYEQYF
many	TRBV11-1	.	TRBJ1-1	TGTGCCAGCAGCGGTCGCGGGACATCCCTTTCGGAAGCTTTCTTT	CASSGRGTSLSEAFF
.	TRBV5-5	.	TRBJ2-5	TGTGCCAGCAGCTTGGAAGGGAGCGGGTCCCAGTACTTC	CASSLEGSGSQYF
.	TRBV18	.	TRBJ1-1	TGTGCCAGCTCACCGCGAGCGGGACACATTGAAGCTTTCTTT	CASSPRAGHIEAFF
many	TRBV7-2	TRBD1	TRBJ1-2	TGTGCCAGCAGCCCGCGGACAGGGGGAGCGTATGGCTACACCTTC	CASSPRTGGAYGYTF
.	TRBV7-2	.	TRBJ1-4	TGTGCCAGCAGCGACGCGAATACCAATGAAAAACTGTTTTTT	CASSDANTNEKLFF
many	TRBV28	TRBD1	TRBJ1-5	TGTGCCAGCAGTTCCCCCGGCAGGGGGCGAGCCGGCAATCAGCCCCAGCATTTT	CASSSPGRGRAGNQPQHF
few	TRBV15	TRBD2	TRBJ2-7	TGTGCCACCAGTTTCGGGAGGGACTACGAGCAGTACTTC	CATSFGRDYEQYF
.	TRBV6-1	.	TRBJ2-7	TGTGCCAGCAATACAGGGGGGGGGCTCGAGCAGTACTTC	CASNTGGGLEQYF
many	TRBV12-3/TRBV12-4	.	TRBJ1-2	TGTGCCAGCAGTGATTCTTGGGGAACCTTATGGGACTATGGCTACACCTTC	CASSDSWGTLWDYGYTF
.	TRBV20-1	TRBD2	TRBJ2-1	TGCAGTGCTGTCCCGGGGGCGGGGGGGTACAATGAGCAGTTCTTC	CSAVPGAGGYNEQFF
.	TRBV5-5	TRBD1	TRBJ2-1	TGTGCCAGCAGCAGGACAGGGATGGGGAATGAGCAGTTCTTC	CASSRTGMGNEQFF
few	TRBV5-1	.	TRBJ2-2	TGCGCCAGCAGCCCACCAAACTCTAGGGACACCGGGGAGCTGTTTTTT	CASSPPNSRDTGELFF
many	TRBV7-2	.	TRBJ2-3	TGTGCCAGCAGCTTCGGAAACACAGATACGCAGTATTTT	CASSFGNTDTQYF
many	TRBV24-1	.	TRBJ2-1	TGTGCCACCAGTCAGACCCTGGATCTAGACTCCTACAATGAGCAGTTCTTC	CATSQTLDLDSYNEQFF
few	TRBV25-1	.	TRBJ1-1	TGTGCCAGCAGTAGCGTAGGGTTGACTGAAGCTTTCTTT	CASSSVGLTEAFF
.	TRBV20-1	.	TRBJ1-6	TGCAGTGCTAGAGCCCCTACGGCTAATTCACCCCTCCACTTT	CSARAPTANSPLHF
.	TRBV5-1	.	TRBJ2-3	TGCGCCAGCAGCTTGAATCAGGGCCGCACAGATACGCAGTATTTT	CASSLNQGRTDTQYF
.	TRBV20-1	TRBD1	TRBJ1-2	TGCTGTGCCACAGGGGTTGGCTACACCTTC	CCATGVGYTF
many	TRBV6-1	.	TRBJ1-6	TGTGCCAGCCAAGGTCGAACGGCAGGCTATAATTCACCCCTCCACTTT	CASQGRTAGYNSPLHF
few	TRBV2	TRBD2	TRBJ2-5	TGTGCCAGCAGTGATGGGAGGGGCGCGGAGACCCAGTACTTC	CASSDGRGAETQYF
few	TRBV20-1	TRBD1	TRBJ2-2	TGCAGTGCTAGGACAGGGTACTTCACCGGGGAGCTGTTTTTT	CSARTGYFTGELFF
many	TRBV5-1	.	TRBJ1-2	TGCGCCAGCAGCTTAGGTTCAGGGGTCTATGGCTACACCTTC	CASSLGSGVYGYTF
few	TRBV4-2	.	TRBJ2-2	TGTGCCAGCAGCCATGAACGGTACGGGGAGCTGTTTTTT	CASSHERYGELFF
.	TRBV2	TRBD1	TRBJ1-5	TGTGCCAGTACCGGGACAGGGCCGAATCAGCCCCAGCATTTT	CASTGTGPNQPQHF
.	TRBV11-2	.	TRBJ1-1	TGTGCCAGCAGCTTAGCTGGGGCGCGAGGCACTGAAGCTTTCTTT	CASSLAGARGTEAFF
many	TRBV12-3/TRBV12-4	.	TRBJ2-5	TGTGCCAGCAGCCCCGTCCCGAGTTACCAAGAGACCCAGTACTTC	CASSPVPSYQETQYF
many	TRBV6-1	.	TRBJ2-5	TGTGCCAGCAGTATGACGGGGAGGGAGACCCAGTACTTC	CASSMTGRETQYF
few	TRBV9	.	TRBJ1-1	TGTGCCAGCAGTAGGAACGTGGACACTGAAGCTTTCTTT	CASSRNVDTEAFF
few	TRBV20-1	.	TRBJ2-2	TGCAGTGCGGCACACAGGACGGTTACCGGGGAGCTGTTTTTT	CSAAHRTVTGELFF
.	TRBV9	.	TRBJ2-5	TGTGCCAGCAGCGTCGCCCCACAGACAGTACAAGAGACCCAGTACTTC	CASSVAPQTVQETQYF
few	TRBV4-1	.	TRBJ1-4	TGCGCCAGCAGCCAAGGCGGAGACGGGAATGAAAAACTGTTTTTT	CASSQGGDGNEKLFF
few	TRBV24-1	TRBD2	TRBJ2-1	TGTGCCACCTTCAGCGGGAGTGGTGAGCAGTTCTTC	CATFSGSGEQFF
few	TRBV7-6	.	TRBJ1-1	TGTGCCAGCAGCCCGTGGACGGTGAACACTGAAGCTTTCTTT	CASSPWTVNTEAFF
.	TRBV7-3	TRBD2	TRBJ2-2	TGTGCCAGCAGCTTAAGGGGACTAGCGGGAGGTAACACCGGGGAGCTGTTTTTT	CASSLRGLAGGNTGELFF
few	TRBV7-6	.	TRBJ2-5	TGTGCCAGCAGCTTAGGTGGACGGGTATCAGAGACCCAGTACTTC	CASSLGGRVSETQYF
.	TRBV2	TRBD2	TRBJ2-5	TGTGCCAGCAGTCCGGGACTAGCGGGGGCCGAGTACCAAGAGACCCAGTACTTC	CASSPGLAGAEYQETQYF
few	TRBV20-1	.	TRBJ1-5	TGCAGTGCCGAGAAGGGCGGTCAGCCCCAGCATTTT	CSAEKGGQPQHF
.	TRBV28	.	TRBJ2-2	TGTGCCAGCAGCCCAGGGGGGGCCACCGGGGAGCTGTTTTTT	CASSPGGATGELFF
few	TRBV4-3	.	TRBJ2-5	TGCGCCAGCAGCCACACCCAGGGGACGGTTTGGGAGACCCAGTACTTC	CASSHTQGTVWETQYF
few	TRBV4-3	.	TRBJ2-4	TGCGCCAGCAGCCAAGTTATGGGCCAGGGGAAAAACATTCAGTACTTC	CASSQVMGQGKNIQYF
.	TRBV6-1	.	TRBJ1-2	TGTGCCAGTACTCTTACAAGCTATGGCTACACCTTC	CASTLTSYGYTF
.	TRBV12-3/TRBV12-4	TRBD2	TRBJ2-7	TGTGCCAGCAGTTTAACTAGCGGATCTCGCTACGAGCAGTACTTC	CASSLTSGSRYEQYF
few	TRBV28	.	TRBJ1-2	TGTGCCAGCAGATTACGATCTAACTATGGCTACACCTTC	CASRLRSNYGYTF